The 6 T cell receptor beta chains given below trace back to one sample, sequenced in a study of T cells in Graves' hyperthyroidism and ophthalmopathy. The source material, RNA transcripts, was used to amplify TCR beta CDR3 regions. The TCR CDR3 first-round RT-PCR relied on the HTBI primer set. TCRdb processed the multiplex PCR reads anew with MiXCR; each CDR3 protein has one entry. This repertoire shows a few hundred thousand distinct CDR3 sequences, approximately 17% found once; its top ten account for 35% to 50%. The sample consisted of blood. These receptors were obtained from a man younger than 30 with Graves' ophthalmopathy.

This clonotype was counted ten times or more. The chain links TRBV7-8 to TRBJ2-7; D is undetermined. V lost 5 bases, J lost 1 base, and 18 bases lay in between. The CDR3 runs 16 residues. Germline V lookup: CDR1 SGHVS, CDR2 FQNEAQ. In DNA, the CDR3 is TGTGCCAGCAGCGCGCTGGGCAGAAGCAGATCCTACGAGCAGTACTTC. Its protein product is CASSALGRSRSYEQYF. The full variable domain, completed using reference TRBV7-8 and TRBJ2-7, is GAGVSQSPRYKVAKRGQDVALRCDPISGHVSLFWYQQALGQGPEFLTYFQNEAQLDKSGLPSDRFFAERPEGSVSTLKIQRTQQEDSAVYLCASSALGRSRSYEQYFGPGTRLTVT.

This clonotype was found a few times. A much larger clonotype is one base distant, so this may be a read error. This sequence joins TRBV6-2 or TRBV6-3 and TRBJ1-1; the D is unclear. CDR3 length: 14 residues. Germline values: CDR1 MNHEY, CDR2 SVGEGT. DNA for the CDR3: TGTGCCAGCAGTTACGATACAGCTAACACTAAAGCTTTCTTT. Translated: CASSYDTANTKAFF.

The chain couples TRBV24-1 to TRBJ2-7; 9 bases agree with TRBD1. V trimming: 9 bases; J trimming: 1 base; junction bases outside the gene matches: 6. Germline V lookup: CDR1 KGHDR, CDR2 SFDVKD. The CDR3 is made up of 14 amino acids. The CDR3 coding sequence is TGTGCCACCTCTCCCGGGACAGGGTCCTACGAGCAGTACTTC. As protein: CATSPGTGSYEQYF.

This clonotype has ten or more counts. J is TRBJ1-4 and V is TRBV5-5; tentatively, D is TRBD1 (5 bases). In germline, CDR1 is SGHKS, CDR2 YYEKEE (reference sequence). The ends were cut back, 4 bases at V and 8 bases at J, with 18 bases in the middle. The CDR3 totals 15 residues. CDR3 bases: TGTGCCAGCAGCGGGGGGACGGGGAGGGGAGAAAAACTGTTTTTT. This encodes CASSGGTGRGEKLFF.

The CDR3 coding sequence is TGTGCCAGCAGCACGGACACGGCCGAGCAGTACTTC. Encoded protein: CASSTDTAEQYF. The chain couples TRBV12-3 or TRBV12-4 to TRBJ2-7; TRBD1 is a possible D gene (5 bases). The CDR3 loop spans 12 amino acids. V shed 6 bases and J shed 6 bases, with 12 bases lying between them.

This clonotype was counted at least ten times. The chain is built from TRBV20-1 and TRBJ1-2; D perhaps matches TRBD1 (5 bases). Germline V gene sequence: CDR1 DFQATT, CDR2 SNEGSKA (reference sequence). The CDR3 is 13 residues long. V was cut by 4 bases and J by 3 bases, with 12 bases left in between. CDR3 amino acids: CSATRVGDYGYTF. DNA for the CDR3: TGCAGTGCTACCAGGGTGGGGGACTATGGCTACACCTTC.